The 2 T cell receptor beta chains reported below all come from one sample, sequenced in a study of PD-L1 blockade in urothelial cancer (TCRdb year 2017). The sample's time point label, in plain terms: pretreatment peripheral blood. The library was made by the immunoSEQ multiplex PCR assay. Here the immuneACCESS table is served through TCRdb, limited to in-frame sequences with V and J called. Missing clones are a known gap in these copies; in checked studies unresolved V genes cover under half, and the rest lacks a known reason. Recorded for this sample are 48,000 or so clones; roughly 85% of them occurred a single time. The ten largest clones add up to approximately 14% of the sample. Sequences were derived from PBMCs, sampled around atezolizumab (anti-PD-L1) treatment. These receptors originate from an older woman with urothelial cancer.

The V gene is TRBV25-1, the J gene TRBJ1-1; D is possibly TRBD1 (6 bases). Trimming removed 0 bases at V and 4 bases at J, with 9 bases between. The length of the CDR3 is 14 residues. Germline V gives CDR1 MGHDK, CDR2 SYGVNS. CDR3 loop: CASSEYRGSTEAFF. In nucleotides, the CDR3 is TGTGCCAGCAGTGAATACAGGGGTAGCACTGAAGCTTTCTTT.

The CDR3, as DNA: TGTGCCAGCAGCGCAGGGACAGACTATGGCTACACCTTC. As protein: CASSAGTDYGYTF. This chain connects TRBV11-2 to TRBJ1-2, with 7 bases identical to TRBD1. Losses at the gene ends were 5 bases for V and 3 bases for J; bases not matched to a gene: 3. This CDR3 is built from 13 residues. Per germline, CDR1 SGHAT and CDR2 FQNNGV.